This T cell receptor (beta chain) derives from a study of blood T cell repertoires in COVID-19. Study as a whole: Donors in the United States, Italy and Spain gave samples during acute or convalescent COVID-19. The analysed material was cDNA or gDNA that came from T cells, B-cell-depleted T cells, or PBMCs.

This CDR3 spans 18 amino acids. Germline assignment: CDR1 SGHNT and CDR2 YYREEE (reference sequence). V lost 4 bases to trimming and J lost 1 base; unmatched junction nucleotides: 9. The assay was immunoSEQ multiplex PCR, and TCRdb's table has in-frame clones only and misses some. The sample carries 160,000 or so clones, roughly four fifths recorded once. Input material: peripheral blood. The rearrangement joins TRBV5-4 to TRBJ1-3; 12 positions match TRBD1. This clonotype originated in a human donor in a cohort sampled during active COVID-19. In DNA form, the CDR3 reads TGTGCCAGCAGCCCCCGACCGGGACAGGGGGCTTCTGGAAACACCATATATTTT. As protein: CASSPRPGQGASGNTIYF.